This entry concerns a single TCR beta chain. Its antigen is unidentified. The PCR used 60 Vbeta and 13 Jbeta primers. The assay was immunoSEQ multiplex PCR, and TCRdb's table has in-frame clones only and misses some. In the table there are about 200,000 clones, about 83% of which are singletons. The data derive from a study of cytomegalovirus exposure and HLA in healthy donors. Study observations and caveats: When analyzed later, the rates of TCR association showed variation by HLA locus, with DRB1 the most and HLA-C the fewest.

This CDR3 spans 15 amino acids. Germline CDR1 reads LGHNA; CDR2 reads YSLEER. Trimming left V 4 bases short and J 4 bases short, with 13 bases between. The sample taken for sequencing was PBMCs. This receptor was identified in a middle-aged man in good health and CMV-seronegative. The rearrangement uses TRBV4-3 and TRBJ2-2, with a possible D match to TRBD1 (6 bases). The CDR3 region has the DNA TGCGCCAGCAGCCCCTTTACAGGGTCCACCGGGGAGCTGTTTTTT. Amino acid sequence: CASSPFTGSTGELFF.